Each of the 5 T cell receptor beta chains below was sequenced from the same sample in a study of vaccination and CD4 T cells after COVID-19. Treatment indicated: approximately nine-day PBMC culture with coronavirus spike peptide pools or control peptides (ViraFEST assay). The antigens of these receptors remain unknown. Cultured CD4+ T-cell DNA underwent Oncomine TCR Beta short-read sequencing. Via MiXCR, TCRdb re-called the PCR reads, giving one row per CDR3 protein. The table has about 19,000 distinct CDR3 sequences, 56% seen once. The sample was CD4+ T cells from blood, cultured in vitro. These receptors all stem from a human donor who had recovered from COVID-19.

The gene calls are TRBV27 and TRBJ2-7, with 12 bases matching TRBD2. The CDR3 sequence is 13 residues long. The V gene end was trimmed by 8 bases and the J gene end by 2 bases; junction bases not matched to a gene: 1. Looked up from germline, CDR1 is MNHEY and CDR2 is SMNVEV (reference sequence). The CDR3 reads CASRTSGAYEQYF. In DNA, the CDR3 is TGTGCCAGCCGGACTAGCGGGGCCTACGAGCAGTACTTC.

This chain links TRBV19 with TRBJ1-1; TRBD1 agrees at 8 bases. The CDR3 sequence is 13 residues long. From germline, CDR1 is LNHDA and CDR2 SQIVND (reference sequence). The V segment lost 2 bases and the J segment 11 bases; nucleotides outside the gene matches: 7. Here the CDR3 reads CASSITDRATAFF. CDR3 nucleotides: TGTGCCAGTAGTATAACGGACAGGGCTACGGCTTTCTTT.

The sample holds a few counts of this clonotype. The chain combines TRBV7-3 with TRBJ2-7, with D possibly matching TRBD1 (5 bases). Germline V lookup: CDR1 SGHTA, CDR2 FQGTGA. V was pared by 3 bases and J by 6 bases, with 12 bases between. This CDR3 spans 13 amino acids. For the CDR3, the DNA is TGTGCCAGCAGCTTCCAGGGCCAATCCGAGCAGTACTTC. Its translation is CASSFQGQSEQYF.

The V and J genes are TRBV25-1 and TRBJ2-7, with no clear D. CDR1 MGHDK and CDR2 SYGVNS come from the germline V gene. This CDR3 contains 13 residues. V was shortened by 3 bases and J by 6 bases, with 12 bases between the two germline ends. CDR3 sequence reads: CASSERSFREQYF. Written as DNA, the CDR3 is TGTGCCAGCAGTGAGAGGAGTTTCCGCGAGCAGTACTTC.

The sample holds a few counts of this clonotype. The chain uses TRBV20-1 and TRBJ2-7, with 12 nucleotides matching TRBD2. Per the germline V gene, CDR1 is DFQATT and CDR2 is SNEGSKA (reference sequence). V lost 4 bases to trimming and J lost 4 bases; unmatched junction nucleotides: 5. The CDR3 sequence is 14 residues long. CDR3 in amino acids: CSATTSGGRYEQYF. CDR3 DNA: TGCAGTGCTACGACTAGCGGGGGAAGGTACGAGCAGTACTTC.